The next 18 T cell receptor beta chains were all read from a single sample in a study of identical twins. Using its own MiXCR run on the 5' RACE reads, TCRdb lists one record per CDR3 protein. This table has just under 550,000 distinct CDR3 sequences, 15% appearing once. These records were also assigned to another study, of yellow fever vaccine responses in identical twins.

Material: CD4+ T cells sorted from blood. All receptors come from a young woman in good health.

This clonotype was detected ten times or more. J is TRBJ2-1 and V is TRBV7-8; 9 bases align to TRBD2. CDR1 and CDR2 from the germline V gene are SGHVS and FQNEAQ. This CDR3 comprises 18 residues. With 2 bases clipped from V and 0 bases from J, the junction kept 8 bases outside the gene matches. CDR3 protein: CASSLSVAGVNSYNEQFF. CDR3 in DNA: TGTGCCAGCAGCTTATCTGTAGCGGGGGTGAACTCCTACAATGAGCAGTTCTTC.

The chain carries TRBV7-7 and TRBJ2-2; no clear D gene. V lost 5 bases, J lost 1 base, and 8 bases lay in between. The V gene's germline CDR1 is SSHAT and CDR2 FNYEAQ (reference sequence). This CDR3 comprises 14 residues. The CDR3 reads CASSTIGNTGELFF. The CDR3 DNA reads as TGTGCCAGCAGCACCATAGGGAACACCGGGGAGCTGTTTTTT.

The gene calls are TRBV10-3 and TRBJ2-3; no firm D call. Germline V lookup: CDR1 ENHRY, CDR2 SYGVKD. The CDR3 sequence is 11 residues long. Between the trimmed V and J ends, which lost 6 bases and 1 base, there was a span of 2 bases. The CDR3 protein is CAIRGTDTQYF. CDR3 DNA sequence: TGTGCCATCAGGGGCACAGATACGCAGTATTTT.

The CDR3 spells CASSTRESDTQYF. CDR3 nucleotide sequence: TGTGCCAGTAGTACCAGGGAATCAGATACGCAGTATTTT. The chain joins TRBV19 to TRBJ2-3, with a tentative D call TRBD1 (5 bases). V gave up 4 bases and J gave up 4 bases, with 9 bases separating them. Germline-derived CDR1 and CDR2 are LNHDA and SQIVND (reference sequence). The CDR3 loop spans 13 amino acids.

This chain uses TRBV2 with TRBJ2-4; D gene unclear. The CDR3 is 13 residues long. V lost 7 bases, J lost 8 bases, and 15 bases lay in between. Germline V gene lookup returns CDR1 SNHLY and CDR2 FYNNEI. The CDR3 region is CASTGDRVDIQYF. The DNA for the CDR3 is TGTGCCAGCACGGGTGATCGGGTGGACATTCAGTACTTC.

In its sample, this clonotype was seen a few times. The V gene is TRBV11-2, the J gene TRBJ2-3; 7 bases agree with TRBD2. J was trimmed by 7 bases and V by 1 base; bases with no gene match: 5. Germline CDR1 is SGHAT and CDR2 is FQNNGV. This CDR3 spans 14 amino acids. The CDR3 is CASSLGTSGNTQYF. Written as DNA, the CDR3 is TGTGCCAGCAGCTTAGGGACTAGTGGTAATACGCAGTATTTT.

This clonotype was counted only a few times. The gene calls are TRBV29-1 and TRBJ2-3; 10 nucleotides agree with TRBD2. The length of the CDR3 is 16 residues. Germline V gives CDR1 SQVTM, CDR2 ANQGSEA. V lost 4 bases to trimming and J lost 6 bases; unmatched junction nucleotides: 13. The CDR3 sequence is CSVGVRSGGAGDTQYF. The CDR3 coding sequence is TGCAGCGTTGGGGTTCGGAGCGGGGGGGCAGGGGATACGCAGTATTTT.

This clonotype was seen more than once but under ten times. The V call is TRBV3-1, the J call TRBJ2-7; D uncertain. From germline, CDR1 is LGHDT and CDR2 YNNKEL (reference sequence). The CDR3 consists of 15 residues. The ends were cut back, 4 bases at V and 9 bases at J, with 22 bases in the middle. The CDR3 DNA sequence: TGTGCCAGCAGCCGGGAATCCTCCTCAAAGGGCGGGCAGTACTTC. This encodes CASSRESSSKGGQYF.

This clonotype came up many times. The V and J genes are TRBV28 and TRBJ2-4; TRBD1 matches 7 bases. The CDR3 is 17 amino acids. V trimming: 6 bases; J trimming: 0 bases; junction bases outside the gene matches: 11. Germline loops: CDR1 MDHEN, CDR2 SYDVKM. CDR3 DNA: TGTGCCAGCAGGGATATTACAGGGGACCTAGCCAAAAACATTCAGTACTTC. Its protein product is CASRDITGDLAKNIQYF.

The CDR3 region is CSVAKGDRVTSGVNSSYNEQFF. The CDR3 DNA reads as TGCAGCGTTGCTAAGGGGGACAGGGTGACTAGCGGGGTGAATAGCTCCTACAATGAGCAGTTCTTC. The rearrangement uses TRBV29-1 and TRBJ2-1, with 11 bases identical to TRBD2. The germline V gene encodes CDR1 SQVTM and CDR2 ANQGSEA. The V and J ends lost 4 bases and 0 bases, in that order; junction bases with no gene match: 23. This CDR3 has 22 residues.

The J gene is TRBJ1-5, the V gene TRBV21-1; no DNA check was done on the table's D call, TRBD1. TRBV21-1 counts as a pseudogene. The CDR3 totals 15 residues. The CDR3 here is CASIWDRHSNQPQHF. CDR3 DNA: TGTGCCAGCATCTGGGACAGACATAGCAATCAGCCCCAGCATTTT.

This clonotype occurred a few times. This chain joins TRBV27 and TRBJ2-7, with D possibly being TRBD1 or TRBD2 (5 bases each). CDR3 length: 13 amino acids. CDR1 MNHEY and CDR2 SMNVEV come from the germline V gene (reference sequence). Trimming left V 8 bases short and J 1 base short, with 12 bases between. The CDR3 DNA reads as TGTGCCAGCCGCCGGGACGCTTCCTACGAGCAGTACTTC. It encodes CASRRDASYEQYF.

The CDR3 reads CASSLSFAAGQGGNQPQHF. The CDR3 DNA is TGTGCCAGCAGTTTATCGTTTGCGGCAGGGCAGGGAGGCAATCAGCCCCAGCATTTT. The chain recombines TRBV28 with TRBJ1-5; tentatively, D is TRBD1 (5 bases). This CDR3 contains 19 residues. The germline V gene encodes CDR1 MDHEN and CDR2 SYDVKM. Trimming took off 1 base at V and 2 bases at J, with 21 bases between the two ends.

A few counts support this clonotype. The chain carries TRBV6-2 or TRBV6-3 and TRBJ2-7; perhaps TRBD2 as D (8 bases). The CDR3 has 12 amino acids. In germline, CDR1 is MNHEY, CDR2 SVGEGT. Between the trimmed V and J ends, which lost 10 bases and 5 bases, there was a span of 15 bases. The CDR3 nucleotides are TGTGCCAACGGGAGGGGGCCCCACGAGCAGTACTTC. It yields the protein CANGRGPHEQYF.

The genes are TRBV6-5 and TRBJ2-1; 11 nucleotides match TRBD2. Germline loops: CDR1 MNHEY, CDR2 SVGAGI. J gave up 2 bases and V 2 bases, and 8 bases lay outside the gene matches. CDR3 size: 18 residues. CDR3 loop: CASSYGGLAVNPYNEQFF. The CDR3 DNA follows: TGTGCCAGCAGTTACGGGGGACTAGCGGTTAACCCCTACAATGAGCAGTTCTTC.

This clonotype came up many times. V and J are TRBV29-1 and TRBJ2-3; D is possibly TRBD2 (6 bases). Germline assignment: CDR1 SQVTM and CDR2 ANQGSEA. The CDR3 covers 13 residues. V was trimmed by 4 bases and J by 3 bases, leaving 11 bases between them. The CDR3, as DNA: TGCAGCGTTGTTGACGGGAGAACAGATACGCAGTATTTT. It encodes CSVVDGRTDTQYF.

This clonotype has more than one count but fewer than ten. In nucleotides, the CDR3 is TGCGCCAGCAGTTCCTTGGGGGCCGCCTACGAGCAGTACTTC. It specifies CASSSLGAAYEQYF. The rearrangement joins TRBV5-1 to TRBJ2-7; D may be TRBD1 (6 bases). V lost 5 bases and J 2 bases, leaving 14 bases between the germline ends. The CDR3 spans 14 residues. Germline V gene sequence: CDR1 SGHRS, CDR2 YFSETQ.

The chain employs TRBV10-3 and TRBJ1-6, with unresolved D. CDR3 length equals 14 residues. Germline V gene data show CDR1 as ENHRY and CDR2 as SYGVKD. The V gene lost 6 bases and the J gene lost 0 bases, with 6 bases spanning the gap. The CDR3, as DNA: TGTGCCATCAGATCAAGCTCCTATAATTCACCCCTCCACTTT. This encodes CAIRSSSYNSPLHF.